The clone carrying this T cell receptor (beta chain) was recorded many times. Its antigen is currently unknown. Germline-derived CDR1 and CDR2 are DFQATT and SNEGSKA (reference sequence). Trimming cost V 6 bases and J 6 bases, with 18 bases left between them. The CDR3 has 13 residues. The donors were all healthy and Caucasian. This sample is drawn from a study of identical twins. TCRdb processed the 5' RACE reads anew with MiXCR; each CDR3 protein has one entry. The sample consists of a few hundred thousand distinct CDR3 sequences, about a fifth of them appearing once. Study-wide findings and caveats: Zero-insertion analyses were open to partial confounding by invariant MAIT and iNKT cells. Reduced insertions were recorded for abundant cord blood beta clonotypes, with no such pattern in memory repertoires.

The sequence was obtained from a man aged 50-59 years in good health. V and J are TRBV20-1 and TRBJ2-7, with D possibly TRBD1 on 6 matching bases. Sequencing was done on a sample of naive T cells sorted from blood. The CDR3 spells CSATDRAGFEQYF. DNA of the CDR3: TGCAGTGCCACGGACAGAGCAGGTTTCGAGCAGTACTTC.